This passage covers 25 T cell receptor beta chains from one sample sequenced in a study of blood T cell repertoires in COVID-19. The protocol was immunoSEQ multiplex PCR, while the TCRdb copy is restricted to in-frame clones and leaves out a portion. The table records some 210,000 clones, roughly four fifths of them present only once. The sequenced sample was PBMCs or T cells enriched from blood (not recorded which). These receptors originate from a man aged 40-49 years who had recovered from COVID-19.

The chain has TRBV25-1 and TRBJ2-1, with 10 bases matching TRBD1. The V segment lost 3 bases and the J segment 9 bases; nucleotides outside the gene matches: 14. This CDR3 has 17 residues. CDR1 is MGHDK, CDR2 SYGVNS, per germline. Written as DNA, the CDR3 is TGTGCCAGCAGTGATGCACTCGGGACAGGGGCTTCTAGTGAGCAGTTCTTC. Encoded protein: CASSDALGTGASSEQFF.

The chain couples TRBV6-5 to TRBJ2-2; no reliable D call. The germline V and J ends were trimmed by 4 bases and 3 bases, with 12 bases remaining between them. The CDR3 has 15 residues. The germline V gene has CDR1 MNHEY and CDR2 SVGAGI. The DNA for the CDR3 is TGTGCCAGCAGTTCGAGACATGGTGACACCGGGGAGCTGTTTTTT. It yields the protein CASSSRHGDTGELFF.

The chain carries TRBV9 and TRBJ2-7; TRBD2 aligns across 10 bases. CDR1 is SGDLS and CDR2 is YYNGEE in the germline V gene. The CDR3 length is 15 residues. V lost 2 bases, J lost 3 bases, and 5 bases stayed unmatched. The CDR3 DNA sequence: TGTGCCAGCAGCGTGACTAGCGGGCTTTTCTACGAGCAGTACTTC. This sequence encodes CASSVTSGLFYEQYF.

The chain carries TRBV19 and TRBJ2-5, with a tentative D call TRBD1 (7 bases). The CDR3 contains 14 residues. V was shortened by 4 bases and J by 5 bases, with 14 bases between the two germline ends. CDR1 and CDR2 from the germline V gene are LNHDA and SQIVND (reference sequence). The CDR3 nucleotides are TGTGCCAGTAGTAAGGAGGGGGCAGTGGAGACCCAGTACTTC. It specifies CASSKEGAVETQYF.

The V gene is TRBV11-1, the J gene TRBJ1-2; TRBD1 aligns across 10 bases. CDR1 and CDR2 from the germline V gene are SGHAT and FQDESV (reference sequence). CDR3 size: 16 residues. V gave up 5 bases and J gave up 6 bases; unmatched junction bases: 12. The DNA of the CDR3 is TGTGCCAGCAGCCTTCTAACCGGGACAGGGGTTGATGGCTACACCTTC. It is translated as CASSLLTGTGVDGYTF.

Comment on this clone: Other DNA sequences in the sample encode the same CDR3. This chain uses TRBV18 with TRBJ1-1; a possible D gene is TRBD1 (6 bases). CDR1 and CDR2 from the germline V gene are KGHSH and LQKENI. This CDR3 is 14 amino acids long. The V gene lost 1 base and the J gene lost 1 base, with 7 bases spanning the gap. CDR3 loop: CASSPRGQNTEAFF. The CDR3 DNA reads as TGTGCCAGCTCACCACGGGGACAGAACACTGAAGCTTTCTTT.

This rearrangement joins TRBV18 to TRBJ2-3; D might be TRBD2 (6 bases). V lost 6 bases and J lost 3, with 16 bases in between. The CDR3 spans 15 residues. From germline, CDR1 is KGHSH and CDR2 LQKENI. CDR3 coding DNA: TGTGCCAGCTCCGGAGGAGGGCGAAAAACAGATACGCAGTATTTT. This codes for CASSGGGRKTDTQYF. The full variable domain, rest sourced from reference TRBV18 and TRBJ2-3, is NAGVMQNPRHLVRRRGQEARLRCSPMKGHSHVYWYRQLPEEGLKFMVYLQKENIIDESGMPKERFSAEFPKEGPSILRIQQVVRGDSAAYFCASSGGGRKTDTQYFGPGTRLTVL.

This clone was seen a handful of times. The CDR3 here is CASSSLQGADTEAFF. CDR3 DNA: TGCGCCAGCAGCTCCTTACAGGGGGCAGACACTGAAGCTTTCTTT. The chain is built from TRBV5-1 and TRBJ1-1; 9 bases are a match to TRBD1. The germline CDR1 and CDR2 sequences are SGHRS and YFSETQ. The CDR3 runs to 15 residues. Unmatched junction bases numbered 6, after V lost 3 bases and J lost 3 bases. Complete variable domain (other parts from reference TRBV5-1 and TRBJ1-1): KAGVTQTPRYLIKTRGQQVTLSCSPISGHRSVSWYQQTPGQGLQFLFEYFSETQRNKGNFPGRFSGRQFSNSRSEMNVSTLELGDSALYLCASSSLQGADTEAFFGQGTRLTVV.

The chain employs TRBV5-5 and TRBJ1-2; D is possibly TRBD1 (5 bases). There are 12 residues in the CDR3. Trimming removed 4 bases from V and 7 bases from J, with 11 bases in between. Germline V gives CDR1 SGHKS, CDR2 YYEKEE (reference sequence). CDR3 protein: CASSPGTFGYTF. DNA for the CDR3: TGTGCCAGCAGCCCCGGGACTTTTGGCTACACCTTC.

The CDR3: CAWVQRGRTEAFF. Here the CDR3 DNA reads TGTGCCTGGGTTCAGAGGGGGCGCACTGAAGCTTTCTTT. The chain employs TRBV30 and TRBJ1-1; 7 positions match TRBD1. The CDR3 totals 13 residues. In germline, CDR1 is GTSNPN, CDR2 SVGIG (reference sequence). The trim removed 5 bases at V and 4 bases at J, leaving 7 bases unmatched.

The V gene is TRBV7-9, the J gene TRBJ1-3, with D possibly being TRBD1 (5 bases). Germline V lookup: CDR1 SEHNR, CDR2 FQNEAQ (reference sequence). CDR3 size: 18 residues. Trimming left V 5 bases short and J 0 bases short, with 20 bases between. The CDR3 sequence is CASSLTVGPPGSGNTIYF. Here the CDR3 DNA reads TGTGCCAGCAGCCTAACAGTGGGGCCACCAGGCTCTGGAAACACCATATATTTT.

The V and J genes are TRBV3-1 (or the pseudogene TRBV3-2) and TRBJ2-3; D gene uncertain. Looked up from germline, CDR1 is LGHDT and CDR2 is YNNKEL (reference sequence). The CDR3 consists of 10 residues. Deletions cut 11 bases from V and 8 bases from J, with 11 bases between. The CDR3 reads CAAGAPTQYF. The CDR3 bases are TGTGCCGCTGGAGCCCCTACGCAGTATTTT.

The gene calls are TRBV5-4 and TRBJ1-1; 9 nucleotides agree with TRBD1. The germline V gene encodes CDR1 SGHNT and CDR2 YYREEE (reference sequence). The CDR3 extends over 15 amino acids. V shed 0 bases and J 5 bases; nucleotides not matched to a gene: 5. This chain's CDR3 is CASSLGTGAGTEAFF. CDR3 bases: TGTGCCAGCAGCTTGGGGACAGGGGCCGGGACTGAAGCTTTCTTT.

V is TRBV10-2 and J is TRBJ2-7; 14 bases are shared with TRBD2. Germline V gives CDR1 WSHSY, CDR2 SAAADI. The CDR3 contains 15 residues. V shed 4 bases and J 6 bases; nucleotides not matched to a gene: 5. The CDR3 loop reads CASSGLAGGPGEQYF. Here the CDR3 DNA reads TGCGCCAGCAGTGGACTAGCGGGGGGGCCAGGCGAGCAGTACTTC.

The J gene is TRBJ2-1, the V gene TRBV19; 12 nucleotides agree with TRBD2. Germline CDR1 is LNHDA and CDR2 is SQIVND (reference sequence). The CDR3 is made up of 18 amino acids. With V trimmed by 8 bases and J by 7 bases, 18 bases remained unmatched. The CDR3 coding sequence is TGTGCCAGTGGGGCGGGACTAGCGGGCATCTCACCTTGGAATGAGCAGTTCTTC. It specifies CASGAGLAGISPWNEQFF.

This clone was seen a few times. The J gene is TRBJ1-4, the V gene TRBV3-1 (or the pseudogene TRBV3-2); 7 bases fit TRBD1. Trimming cost V 4 bases and J 8 bases; bases outside gene matches: 7. This CDR3 comprises 14 residues. The germline CDR1 and CDR2 sequences are LGHDT and YNNKEL (reference sequence). CDR3 sequence reads: CASSLQGPTEKLFF. The DNA for the CDR3 is TGTGCCAGCAGCCTACAGGGGCCCACGGAAAAACTGTTTTTT.

This clone has ten or more counts. The gene calls are TRBV5-6 and TRBJ1-2, with TRBD1 matching over 7 bases. Germline loops: CDR1 SGHDT, CDR2 YYEEEE. The length of the CDR3 is 14 residues. After removal of 4 bases from V and 4 bases from J, the junction contained 7 bases not matched to a gene. The CDR3 protein is CASSPVGQLYGYTF. The DNA of the CDR3 is TGTGCCAGCAGCCCGGTGGGACAGCTCTATGGCTACACCTTC.

The DNA of the CDR3 is TGTGCCTGGGATCCTAGGGGGCCCCTCTATAATTCACCCCTCCACTTT. Protein sequence: CAWDPRGPLYNSPLHF. V gene TRBV30 combines with J gene TRBJ1-6; 7 bases agree with TRBD1. The CDR3 runs 16 residues. Germline CDR1 GTSNPN, CDR2 SVGIG (reference sequence). Trimming cost V 5 bases and J 3 bases; bases outside gene matches: 10.

The chain uses TRBV6-5 and TRBJ1-2; D is possibly TRBD1 (6 bases). CDR1 is MNHEY, CDR2 SVGAGI, per germline. V dropped 8 bases and J dropped 7 bases, with 23 bases sitting between them. CDR3 length equals 15 residues. CDR3 sequence reads: CASRTTGMQISGYTF. CDR3 nucleotide sequence: TGTGCCAGCCGAACCACAGGGATGCAGATCAGTGGCTACACCTTC.

The chain recombines TRBV7-3 with TRBJ2-3; 10 positions match TRBD2. V trimming: 3 bases; J trimming: 2 bases; junction bases outside the gene matches: 2. The length of the CDR3 is 15 residues. Germline V gene lookup returns CDR1 SGHTA and CDR2 FQGTGA. The CDR3 sequence is CASSFSGGHTDTQYF. In DNA form, the CDR3 reads TGTGCCAGCAGCTTTAGCGGGGGGCACACAGATACGCAGTATTTT.

The gene calls are TRBV10-3 and TRBJ2-7; 8 bases are shared with TRBD1. V trimming: 6 bases; J trimming: 4 bases; junction bases outside the gene matches: 14. The CDR3 is 16 residues long. Germline V gene lookup returns CDR1 ENHRY and CDR2 SYGVKD. Written as DNA, the CDR3 is TGTGCCATCAGCGATCCCGGACAGGGAGAATTTTACGAGCAGTACTTC. Amino acid sequence: CAISDPGQGEFYEQYF.

This chain uses TRBV5-1 with TRBJ2-7; 8 bases are a match to TRBD1. The germline CDR1 and CDR2 sequences are SGHRS and YFSETQ. This CDR3 comprises 15 residues. The J segment lost 5 bases and the V segment lost 0 bases, leaving 7 bases of the junction unmatched. Here the CDR3 DNA reads TGCGCCAGCAGCTTGGCCGGGACAGGAGGGGACGAGCAGTACTTC. Translated, it gives CASSLAGTGGDEQYF. The variable domain in full, with the rest retrieved from reference TRBV5-1 and TRBJ2-7, is KAGVTQTPRYLIKTRGQQVTLSCSPISGHRSVSWYQQTPGQGLQFLFEYFSETQRNKGNFPGRFSGRQFSNSRSEMNVSTLELGDSALYLCASSLAGTGGDEQYFGPGTRLTVT.

The V gene is TRBV7-9, the J gene TRBJ2-3; TRBD2 matches 8 bases. V lost 5 bases, J lost 0 bases, and 19 bases stayed unmatched. The CDR3 covers 20 residues. Germline CDR1 reads SEHNR; CDR2 reads FQNEAQ (reference sequence). The CDR3 sequence is CASSREGTFLAVHSTDTQYF. The CDR3 nucleotides read TGTGCCAGCAGCCGGGAGGGTACCTTTCTAGCGGTCCATAGCACAGATACGCAGTATTTT.

The chain links TRBV2 to TRBJ1-1; D might be TRBD1 (5 bases). The CDR3 totals 11 residues. With 5 bases removed from V and 11 bases from J, the gap between germline ends came to 12 bases. CDR1 is SNHLY and CDR2 is FYNNEI in the germline V gene. The CDR3 DNA follows: TGTGCCAGCAGTTTCCAAAGACAGGCTTTCTTT. Translating gives CASSFQRQAFF.

V gene TRBV18 combines with J gene TRBJ1-2; TRBD1 aligns across 7 bases. The CDR3 contains 13 residues. The germline CDR1 and CDR2 sequences are KGHSH and LQKENI. The V and J ends lost 4 bases and 3 bases, in that order; junction bases with no gene match: 2. The CDR3 bases are TGTGCCAGCTCACTTGGACAGGACTATGGCTACACCTTC. This gives the protein CASSLGQDYGYTF.